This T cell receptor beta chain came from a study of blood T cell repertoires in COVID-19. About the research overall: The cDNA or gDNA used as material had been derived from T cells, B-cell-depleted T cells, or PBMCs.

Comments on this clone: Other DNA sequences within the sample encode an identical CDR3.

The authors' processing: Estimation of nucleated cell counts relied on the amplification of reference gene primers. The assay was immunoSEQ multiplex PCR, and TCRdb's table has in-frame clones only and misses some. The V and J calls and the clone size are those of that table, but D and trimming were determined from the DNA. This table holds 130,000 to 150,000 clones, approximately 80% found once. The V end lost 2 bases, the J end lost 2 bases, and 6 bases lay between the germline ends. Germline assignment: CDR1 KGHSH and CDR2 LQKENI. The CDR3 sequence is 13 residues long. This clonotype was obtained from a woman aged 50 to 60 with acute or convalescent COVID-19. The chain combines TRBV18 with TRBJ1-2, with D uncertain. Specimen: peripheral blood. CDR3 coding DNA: TGTGCCAGCTCACCAACAGAAAACTATGGCTACACCTTC. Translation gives CASSPTENYGYTF.